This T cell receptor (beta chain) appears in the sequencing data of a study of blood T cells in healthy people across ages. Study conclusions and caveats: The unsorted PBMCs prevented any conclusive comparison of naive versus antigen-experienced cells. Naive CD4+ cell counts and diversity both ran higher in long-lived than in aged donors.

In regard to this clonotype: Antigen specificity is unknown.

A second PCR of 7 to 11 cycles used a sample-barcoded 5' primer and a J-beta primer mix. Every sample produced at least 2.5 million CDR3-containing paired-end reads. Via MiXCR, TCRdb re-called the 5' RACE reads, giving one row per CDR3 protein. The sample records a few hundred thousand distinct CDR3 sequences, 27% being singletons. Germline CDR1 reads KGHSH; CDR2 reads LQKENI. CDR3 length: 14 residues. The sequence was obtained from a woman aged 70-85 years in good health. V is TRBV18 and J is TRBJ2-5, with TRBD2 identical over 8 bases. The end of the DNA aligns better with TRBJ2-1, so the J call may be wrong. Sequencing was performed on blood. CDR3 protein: CASRSGIQDNEQFF. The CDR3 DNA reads TGTGCCAGCCGTAGCGGGATCCAAGACAATGAGCAGTTCTTC.